Each of the 30 T cell receptor beta chains below was sequenced from the same sample in a study of T cell responses to AZD1222 COVID-19 vaccine. TCRdb keeps only in-frame clones here, not all; method: immunoSEQ multiplex PCR. The sample shows approximately 110,000 clones, 89% of them seen only once. Sequencing was performed on peripheral blood, taken on day 0 of AZD1222 vaccination. The origin of the receptors is an adult in good health.

The CDR3 DNA reads as TGCAGCGCCTTGACAGAGGGTTCCTACGAGCAGTACTTC. This encodes CSALTEGSYEQYF. The genes are TRBV29-1 and TRBJ2-7; the D gene could be TRBD1 or TRBD2 (5 bases each). V was shortened by 7 bases and J by 1 base, with 14 bases between the two germline ends. The germline gives CDR1 SQVTM, CDR2 ANQGSEA. This CDR3 spans 13 amino acids.

This clone was counted a single time. This chain uses TRBV19 with TRBJ2-2; D unresolved. The CDR3 covers 13 residues. The V and J ends lost 3 bases and 7 bases respectively, with 9 bases between them. Germline V gene sequence: CDR1 LNHDA, CDR2 SQIVND (reference sequence). For the CDR3, the DNA is TGTGCCAGTAGTATCGGCGGTATCGGGGAGCTGTTTTTT. Its protein is CASSIGGIGELFF.

The genes are TRBV18 and TRBJ1-6, with 7 bases that match TRBD1. The germline gives CDR1 KGHSH, CDR2 LQKENI. Trimming at V came to 0 bases and at J to 16 bases, leaving 12 bases not matched to a gene. This CDR3 comprises 15 residues. CDR3 amino acids: CASSPPTSGGATLHF. The DNA for the CDR3 is TGTGCCAGCTCACCACCAACATCAGGGGGTGCGACACTCCACTTT.

This chain joins TRBV7-8 and TRBJ1-1; TRBD1 might be the D (5 bases). Germline values: CDR1 SGHVS, CDR2 FQNEAQ. The CDR3 extends over 13 amino acids. Trimming left V 5 bases short and J 2 bases short, with 9 bases between. The CDR3 protein is CASSRQTNTEAFF. The DNA of the CDR3 is TGTGCCAGCAGCCGACAGACCAACACTGAAGCTTTCTTT.

The chain has TRBV3-1 (or the pseudogene TRBV3-2) and TRBJ1-1; no reliable D call. The germline CDR1 and CDR2 sequences are LGHDT and YNNKEL (reference sequence). CDR3 length: 15 amino acids. The V gene lost 0 bases and the J gene lost 1 base, with 9 bases spanning the gap. CDR3 DNA: TGTGCCAGCAGCCAAGAAGAAACCAGGAACACTGAAGCTTTCTTT. It encodes CASSQEETRNTEAFF.

This clone came up a few times. The gene calls are TRBV21-1 and TRBJ2-7; TRBD1 is the table's D call, not checked against the DNA. TRBV21-1 is a known pseudogene. The CDR3 covers 15 residues. The CDR3 sequence is CASSNRDIVTGEQYF. The CDR3 DNA is TGTGCCAGCAGCAACCGGGACATTGTCACCGGCGAGCAGTACTTC.

V gene TRBV4-1 combines with J gene TRBJ1-5; D unresolved. Looked up from germline, CDR1 is MGHRA and CDR2 is YSYEKL. This CDR3 is built from 17 residues. Trimming removed 6 bases from V and 3 bases from J, with 21 bases in between. The DNA of the CDR3 is TGCGCCAGCAGTCCGACTCCTATTAGAGGGATCAATCAGCCCCAGCATTTT. This sequence encodes CASSPTPIRGINQPQHF.

Regarding this clone: Compared with germline, one end of the junction differs, possibly owing to a read error. The same CDR3 is also encoded by other DNA sequences in this sample. The CDR3 reads CACRDRGGEQYF. CDR3 in DNA: TGCGCCTGCCGGGACAGGGGAGGCGAGCAGTACTTC. The chain links TRBV30 to TRBJ2-7; 10 bases agree with TRBD1. Germline loops: CDR1 GTSNPN, CDR2 SVGIG (reference sequence). CDR3 length equals 12 residues.

The rearrangement links TRBV19 to TRBJ1-5; D is unresolved. Trimming stripped 4 bases from V and 7 bases from J, with 11 bases between. CDR3 length equals 13 residues. CDR1 is LNHDA, CDR2 SQIVND, per germline (reference sequence). CDR3 protein: CASSNARGQPQHF. In nucleotides, the CDR3 is TGTGCCAGTAGTAACGCCAGAGGGCAGCCCCAGCATTTT.

The chain is built from TRBV7-2 and TRBJ1-1; 9 nucleotides align to TRBD1. V lost 5 bases and J lost 0; bases outside the gene matches: 7. Germline V lookup: CDR1 SGHTA, CDR2 FQGNSA. CDR3 length equals 16 residues. The CDR3 reads CASSPGQGRLNTEAFF. DNA for the CDR3: TGTGCCAGCAGCCCTGGACAGGGGCGGTTGAACACTGAAGCTTTCTTT.

The rearrangement uses TRBV28 and TRBJ1-2; D possibly corresponds to TRBD1 (5 bases). The V end lost 5 bases, the J end lost 2 bases, and 15 bases lay between the germline ends. The CDR3 runs 15 residues. Germline V gene sequence: CDR1 MDHEN, CDR2 SYDVKM. The chain's CDR3 is CASSRWDLLNYGYTF. The CDR3 nucleotides are TGTGCCAGCAGTCGATGGGACCTATTGAACTATGGCTACACCTTC.

This chain joins TRBV10-3 and TRBJ1-1; maybe TRBD1 (5 bases). CDR3 length: 12 amino acids. The V gene's germline CDR1 is ENHRY and CDR2 SYGVKD. Trimming took 3 bases from V and 7 from J, leaving 9 bases between them. The CDR3 protein is CAISELTDEAFF. For the CDR3, the DNA is TGTGCCATCAGTGAATTGACAGATGAAGCTTTCTTT.

The chain combines TRBV7-2 with TRBJ2-7; 7 bases match TRBD1. V lost 6 bases to trimming and J lost 3 bases; unmatched junction nucleotides: 5. The CDR3 contains 13 residues. The germline CDR1 and CDR2 sequences are SGHTA and FQGNSA. The CDR3 region is CASRFRQGYEQYF. As DNA, the CDR3 is TGTGCCAGCAGATTCCGACAGGGCTACGAGCAGTACTTC.

This sequence joins TRBV6-5 and TRBJ2-2; D not resolved. V lost 6 bases to trimming and J lost 8 bases, with 16 bases between them. Germline loops: CDR1 MNHEY, CDR2 SVGAGI. CDR3 length: 14 residues. The CDR3 reads CASSPNPLGGELFF. The CDR3 region has the DNA TGTGCCAGCAGCCCCAACCCCCTTGGAGGGGAGCTGTTTTTT.

The chain couples TRBV7-9 to TRBJ1-4, with D unclear. The CDR3 has 14 residues. CDR1 is SEHNR and CDR2 is FQNEAQ in the germline V gene (reference sequence). The V and J ends lost 4 bases and 5 bases respectively, with 11 bases between them. The DNA of the CDR3 is TGTGCCAGCAGCTCCCTTGACACGAATGAAAAACTGTTTTTT. Its protein product is CASSSLDTNEKLFF.

The J gene is TRBJ2-3, the V gene TRBV10-1, with D possibly TRBD2 on 7 matching bases. V shed 0 bases and J shed 2 bases, with 12 bases lying between them. The CDR3 totals 16 residues. Germline assignment: CDR1 WNHNN and CDR2 SYGVQD (reference sequence). As DNA, the CDR3 is TGCGCCAGCAGTGAGTCGAGAGGGGGGGCCACAGATACGCAGTATTTT. Protein product: CASSESRGGATDTQYF.

This chain links TRBV6-2 or TRBV6-3 with TRBJ1-5; TRBD1 is a possible D gene (5 bases). The length of the CDR3 is 15 residues. V dropped 4 bases and J dropped 3 bases, with 13 bases sitting between them. Germline V lookup: CDR1 MNHEY, CDR2 SVGEGT. CDR3 sequence reads: CASSSLDRNNQPQHF. The DNA for the CDR3 is TGTGCCAGCAGTTCCCTAGACAGAAACAATCAGCCCCAGCATTTT.

The chain recombines TRBV3-1 (or the pseudogene TRBV3-2) with TRBJ2-3, with 10 nucleotides matching TRBD2. This CDR3 has 16 amino acids. The germline CDR1 and CDR2 sequences are LGHDT and YNNKEL (reference sequence). Trimming cost V 3 bases and J 5 bases; bases outside gene matches: 8. The CDR3 loop reads CASSQLAGVDGDTQYF. The CDR3 DNA is TGTGCCAGCAGCCAGCTAGCGGGGGTTGATGGAGATACGCAGTATTTT.

This sequence joins TRBV16 and TRBJ2-1; D is uncertain. The germline V and J ends were trimmed by 0 bases and 0 bases, with 6 bases remaining between them. This CDR3 comprises 15 residues. Germline values: CDR1 KGHSY, CDR2 FQNENV. CDR3 DNA: TGTGCCAGCAGCCAATCAGGGAACTCCTACAATGAGCAGTTCTTC. It codes for CASSQSGNSYNEQFF.

CDR3 nucleotide sequence: TGTGCCACCTCCCGGACAGATAACACCGGGGAGCTGTTTTTT. Protein product: CATSRTDNTGELFF. The chain has TRBV15 and TRBJ2-2, with a weak D call TRBD1 (6 bases). This CDR3 has 14 amino acids. Germline CDR1 is LNHNV and CDR2 is YYDKDF (reference sequence). With 8 bases removed from V and 2 bases from J, the gap between germline ends came to 12 bases.

This clone was recorded once. The chain carries TRBV7-2 and TRBJ2-1, with D unresolved. CDR1 and CDR2 from the germline V gene are SGHTA and FQGNSA. With 1 base removed from V and 11 bases from J, the gap between germline ends came to 18 bases. This CDR3 spans 15 amino acids. CDR3 residues: CASSLEGPRPTQQFF. CDR3 nucleotides: TGTGCCAGCAGCTTAGAGGGCCCTAGACCCACTCAGCAGTTCTTC.

The chain links TRBV28 to TRBJ1-4; D is possibly TRBD1 (5 bases). CDR1 is MDHEN and CDR2 is SYDVKM in the germline V gene. CDR3 length equals 13 residues. Deletions cut 9 bases from V and 6 bases from J, with 14 bases between. CDR3 coding DNA: TGTGCCAGTGGACATTCTCTGGATGAAAAACTGTTTTTT. This gives the protein CASGHSLDEKLFF. Combining the CDR3 with reference TRBV28 and TRBJ1-4 gives the whole variable domain DVKVTQSSRYLVKRTGEKVFLECVQDMDHENMFWYRQDPGLGLRLIYFSYDVKMKEKGDIPEGYSVSREKKERFSLILESASTNQTSMYLCASGHSLDEKLFFGSGTQLSVL.

This chain joins TRBV5-5 and TRBJ2-3; D gene uncertain. V was clipped by 4 bases and J by 2 bases, with 17 bases between them. The CDR3 loop spans 16 amino acids. Per germline, CDR1 SGHKS and CDR2 YYEKEE (reference sequence). CDR3 bases: TGTGCCAGCAGCGCGGACGCCCCAAGGCCCACAGATACGCAGTATTTT. This sequence encodes CASSADAPRPTDTQYF.

The chain combines TRBV5-4 with TRBJ2-1, with D perhaps TRBD2 (7 bases). This CDR3 is built from 14 residues. Germline V gene lookup returns CDR1 SGHNT and CDR2 YYREEE (reference sequence). Between the trimmed V and J ends, which lost 8 bases and 6 bases, there was a span of 18 bases. This CDR3 reads CASHPGGVPNEQFF. CDR3 bases: TGTGCCAGTCACCCGGGGGGCGTTCCCAATGAGCAGTTCTTC.

This clone was detected only once. The rearrangement links TRBV28 to TRBJ2-7, with no clear D. Germline V lookup: CDR1 MDHEN, CDR2 SYDVKM. Trimming left V 6 bases short and J 5 bases short, with 17 bases between. The CDR3 extends over 14 amino acids. CDR3 region: CASRPQDRPHEQYF. Here the CDR3 DNA reads TGTGCCAGCAGACCCCAGGACCGTCCCCACGAGCAGTACTTC.

The chain combines TRBV5-1 with TRBJ1-1; no reliable D call. Trimming stripped 4 bases from V and 0 bases from J, with 7 bases between. The CDR3 extends over 13 amino acids. The germline V gene has CDR1 SGHRS and CDR2 YFSETQ. CDR3 DNA: TGCGCCAGCAGCACGGGGATGAACACTGAAGCTTTCTTT. It translates to CASSTGMNTEAFF.

The chain links TRBV9 to TRBJ2-3; D may match TRBD1 or TRBD2 (5 bases each). The CDR3 has 15 amino acids. V was pared by 3 bases and J by 2 bases, with 13 bases between. Germline V gene lookup returns CDR1 SGDLS and CDR2 YYNGEE. The CDR3 DNA reads TGTGCCAGCAGCGGATCCGGGACGGACACAGATACGCAGTATTTT. Residues: CASSGSGTDTDTQYF.

The chain joins TRBV5-3 to TRBJ1-6; TRBD1 agrees at 9 bases. TRBV5-3 is an ORF, and what it does is uncertain. The CDR3 has 18 residues. Trimming at V came to 0 bases and at J to 3 bases, leaving 7 bases not matched to a gene. The CDR3 region is CARSLVGQGGFYNSPLHF. In nucleotides, the CDR3 is TGTGCCAGAAGCTTGGTGGGACAGGGAGGTTTCTATAATTCACCCCTCCACTTT.

This clone has just one count. The J gene is TRBJ2-7, the V gene TRBV28; TRBD2 matches at 11 bases. Germline V gene data show CDR1 as MDHEN and CDR2 as SYDVKM. V was pared by 7 bases and J by 4 bases, with 9 bases of the junction left unmatched. This CDR3 comprises 15 residues. CDR3: CASMSLAGGQYEQYF. DNA for the CDR3: TGTGCCAGCATGAGCCTAGCGGGGGGCCAATACGAGCAGTACTTC.

CDR3 sequence reads: CASGSEQTPAEQYF. In DNA, the CDR3 is TGTGCCAGCGGATCCGAGCAGACCCCTGCCGAGCAGTACTTC. This sequence joins TRBV27 and TRBJ2-7; D gene unclear. There are 14 residues in the CDR3. V shed 8 bases and J shed 6 bases, with 20 bases lying between them. The germline CDR1 and CDR2 sequences are MNHEY and SMNVEV (reference sequence).